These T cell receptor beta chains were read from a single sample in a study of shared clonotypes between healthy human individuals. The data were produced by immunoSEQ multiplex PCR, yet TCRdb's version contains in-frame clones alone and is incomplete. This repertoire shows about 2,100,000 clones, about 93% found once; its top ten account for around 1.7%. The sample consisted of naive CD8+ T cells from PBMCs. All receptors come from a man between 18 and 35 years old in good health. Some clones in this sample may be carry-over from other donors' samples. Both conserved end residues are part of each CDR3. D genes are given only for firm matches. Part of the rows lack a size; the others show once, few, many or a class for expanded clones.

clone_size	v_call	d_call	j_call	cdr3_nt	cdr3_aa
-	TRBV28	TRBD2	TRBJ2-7	TGTGCCAGCAGTTTATTGAGGGGACTAGTCACCTACGAGCAGTACTTC	CASSLLRGLVTYEQYF
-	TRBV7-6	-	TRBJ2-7	TGTGCCAGCAGCTTAATTGTTTGGGGGACTTCGAACTCCTACGAGCAGTACTTC	CASSLIVWGTSNSYEQYF
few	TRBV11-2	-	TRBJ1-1	TGTGCCAGCAGCTTTGGCAGGCCTTTTGAAGCTTTCTTT	CASSFGRPFEAFF
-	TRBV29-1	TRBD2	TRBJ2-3	TGCAGCGTTGTCGGCCTAGCGGGGACCCCACAAAGCACAGATACGCAGTATTTT	CSVVGLAGTPQSTDTQYF
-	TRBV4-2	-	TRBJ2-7	TGTGCCAGCAGCCACCTCGAAGGGTCCTACGAGCAGTACTTC	CASSHLEGSYEQYF
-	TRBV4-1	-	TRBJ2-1	TGCGCCAGCAGCCAACAGGACAGTCCTAAAGGCAATGAGCAGTTCTTC	CASSQQDSPKGNEQFF
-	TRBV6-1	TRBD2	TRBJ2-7	TGTGCCAGCAGTGAAAGTCTTTGGACTAGCGCTTCCTACGAGCAGTACTTC	CASSESLWTSASYEQYF
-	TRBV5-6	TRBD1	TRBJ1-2	TGTGCCAGCAGCTGGGGGACAGGGGATGGCTACACCTTC	CASSWGTGDGYTF
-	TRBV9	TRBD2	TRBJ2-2	TGTGCCAGCAGCGTAAGGACTAGCGGGACCGGGGAGCTGTTTTTT	CASSVRTSGTGELFF
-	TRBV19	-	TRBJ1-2	TGTGCCAGTAGTGCCTCTCAGGGGTCAGTCTATGGCTACACCTTC	CASSASQGSVYGYTF
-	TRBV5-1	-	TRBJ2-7	TGCGCCAGCACGTCAGGAGGTTACGAGCAGTACTTC	CASTSGGYEQYF
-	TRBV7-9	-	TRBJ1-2	TGTGCCAGCAGCCCAACCGTGGCGCCCGGGGACTATGGCTACACCTTC	CASSPTVAPGDYGYTF
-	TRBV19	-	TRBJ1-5	TGTGCCAGTAGTTCCGGCCCGTGGATCAATCAGCCCCAGCATTTT	CASSSGPWINQPQHF
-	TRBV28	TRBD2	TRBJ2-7	TGTGCCAGCAGTTTAGAGGGAGGGACCTACGAGCAGTACTTC	CASSLEGGTYEQYF
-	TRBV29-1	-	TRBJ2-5	TGCAGCGTTATTTCAGACGGACCCCAAGAGACCCAGTACTTC	CSVISDGPQETQYF
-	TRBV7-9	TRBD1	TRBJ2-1	TGTGCCAGCAGCTCATCCGGGACAGGGTATTCAAATGAGCAGTTCTTC	CASSSSGTGYSNEQFF
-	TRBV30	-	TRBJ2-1	TGTGCCTGGAGTGGGTTTGGAGCCAGTGAGCAGTTCTTC	CAWSGFGASEQFF
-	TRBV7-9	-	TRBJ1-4	TGTGCCAGCAGCTTAGCGGAGGGTGGATTTAATGAAAAACTGTTTTTT	CASSLAEGGFNEKLFF
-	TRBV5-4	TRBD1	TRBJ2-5	TGTGCCAGCAGCCGACAGGGGGCAGGGGAGACCCAGTACTTC	CASSRQGAGETQYF
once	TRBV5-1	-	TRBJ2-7	TGCGCCAGCAGCGCTGGGACATACGATTACGAGCAGTACTTC	CASSAGTYDYEQYF
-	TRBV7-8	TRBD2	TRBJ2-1	TGTGCCAGCAGCCCCACAGCGGGGCACAATGAGCAGTTCTTC	CASSPTAGHNEQFF
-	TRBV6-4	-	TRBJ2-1	TGTGCCAGCAGTTCCTCCGGGGGCCCCTCCTACAATGAGCAGTTCTTC	CASSSSGGPSYNEQFF
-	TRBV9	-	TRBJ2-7	TGTGCCAGCGGGGAAGGTCCGGGTTGGAGCGAGCAGTACTTC	CASGEGPGWSEQYF
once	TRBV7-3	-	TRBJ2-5	TGTGCCAGCAGCTTAGGCGGGCGAGAGACCCAGTACTTC	CASSLGGRETQYF
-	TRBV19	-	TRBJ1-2	TGTGCCAGTAGTATAGAAATCCGGGACGGAGCTAACTATGGCTACACCTTC	CASSIEIRDGANYGYTF
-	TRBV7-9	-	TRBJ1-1	TGTGCCAGCCACGAGAACACTGAAGCTTTCTTT	CASHENTEAFF
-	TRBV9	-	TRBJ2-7	TGTGCCAGTGGGGGAGGTTATGACTACGAGCAGTACTTC	CASGGGYDYEQYF
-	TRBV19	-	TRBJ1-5	TGTGCCAGTAGTAAGGACGGACAAGTCAGGAGCAATCAGCCCCAGCATTTT	CASSKDGQVRSNQPQHF
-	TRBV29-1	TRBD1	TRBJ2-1	TGCAGCGTTGAACTAGGGACAGGTCGCTACAATGAGCAGTTCTTC	CSVELGTGRYNEQFF
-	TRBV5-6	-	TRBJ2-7	TGTGCCAGCAGCTTGGCGGGGAGCTCCTACGAGCAGTACTTC	CASSLAGSSYEQYF
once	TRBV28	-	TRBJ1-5	TGTGCCAGCAGTTTGAGGGGGTTTCGGGGTCAGCCCCAGCATTTT	CASSLRGFRGQPQHF
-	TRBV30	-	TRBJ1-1	TGTGCCTGGATAACGGACGGTGGATTGAACACTGAAGCTTTCTTT	CAWITDGGLNTEAFF
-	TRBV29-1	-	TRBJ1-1	TGCAGCGTTGAGGGCAGGGTAGTACTAAAGGGGGCTGAAGCTTTCTTT	CSVEGRVVLKGAEAFF
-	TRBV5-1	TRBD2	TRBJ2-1	TGCGCCAGCAGCTTGGGACTAGCAGGCTCCTACAATGAGCAGTTCTTC	CASSLGLAGSYNEQFF
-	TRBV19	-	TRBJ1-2	TGTGCCAGTAGTCCGTCCAGGACTAACTATGGCTACACCTTC	CASSPSRTNYGYTF